This T cell receptor (beta chain) was profiled in a study of T-cell memory formation after mild COVID-19. Per germline, CDR1 SGHTA and CDR2 FQGNSA. The V end was cut by 8 bases, the J end by 6 bases, with 20 bases between. The CDR3 length is 15 residues. This clonotype showed up just a few times. TCRdb called the 5' RACE reads again in MiXCR, with one record for every CDR3 protein. The table has hundreds of thousands of distinct CDR3 sequences, roughly 13% seen once. The sequenced sample consisted of PBMCs or a T cell subset sorted from them (not recorded which). This TCR was sampled from a man between 18 and 29 years old who had mild COVID-19 (a few samples of this study predate the infection). Cell type and time point are not known. This rearrangement joins TRBV7-2 to TRBJ2-1; possible D gene TRBD1, 8 bases. The CDR3, as DNA: TGTGCCAGCGGCGACAGGGGAGGGATCGGCAATGAGCAGTTCTTC. The encoded protein is CASGDRGGIGNEQFF.